This T cell receptor beta chain was obtained from a study of cytomegalovirus exposure and HLA in healthy donors. About the study: The use of the same platform for the 90 to 150 validation repertoires and the 600 to 800 first-cohort repertoires was reported by a later analysis.

Whole-study results and caveats: Most TCR sequences were seen very rarely across donors, but some public TCRs occurred in many. Researchers catalogued about 150 TCR beta chains as cytomegalovirus-associated. It was found in a later analysis that first-cohort TCR clusters tended to co-occur in the approximately 120 validation repertoires.

With 5 bases removed from V and 4 bases from J, the gap between germline ends came to 9 bases. The length of the CDR3 is 13 residues. Germline loops: CDR1 MNHEY, CDR2 SMNVEV (reference sequence). On this clone: Its specificity is not known.

Produced via immunoSEQ multiplex PCR; TCRdb's table is partial and in-frame only. Of about 160,000 clones in the sample, 89% were seen once. This chain uses TRBV27 with TRBJ2-1, with D perhaps TRBD1 (6 bases). The source of this sequence is a man in his late teens or twenties in good health and CMV-seropositive. The sequenced material came from PBMCs. The CDR3 DNA is TGTGCCAGCAGTCCAGACAGGTACAATGAGCAGTTCTTC. It encodes CASSPDRYNEQFF.